The 12 T cell receptor beta chains below all came from one sample that was sequenced in a study of glioma-infiltrating T cells after dendritic cell vaccination. Time point here: after dendritic cell vaccination, including at tumor progression/relapse. The method was immunoSEQ multiplex PCR; TCRdb's version includes in-frame clones alone and lacks a portion of them. The profile covers 85,000 to 100,000 clones, with 81% appearing a single time and approximately 2% taken by the ten largest. Sequenced here: blood, sampled after dendritic cell vaccination. Receptors originate from a human donor with glioblastoma.

The chain is built from TRBV25-1 and TRBJ1-5, with D possibly being TRBD1 (6 bases). Trimming pared 3 bases from V and 6 bases from J, leaving 12 bases between. This CDR3 is built from 14 residues. From germline, CDR1 is MGHDK and CDR2 SYGVNS. The DNA of the CDR3 is TGTGCCAGCAGTGATAGTGGGGGCAGTCAGCCCCAGCATTTT. It specifies CASSDSGGSQPQHF.

This chain connects TRBV1 to TRBJ1-1. TRBV1 is assigned pseudogene status. The CDR3 has 19 amino acids. The CDR3 loop reads CTSSQGFDYFWRANTEAFF. CDR3 coding DNA: TGCACCAGCAGCCAAGGTTTTGACTATTTCTGGCGGGCTAACACTGAAGCTTTCTTT.

The chain links TRBV5-1 to TRBJ1-3; D possibly corresponds to TRBD1 (6 bases). Between the trimmed V and J ends, which lost 2 bases and 4 bases, there was a span of 19 bases. CDR1 and CDR2 (germline): SGHRS, YFSETQ. This CDR3 has 17 residues. The CDR3 reads CASSLQLQGLKGNTIYF. CDR3 DNA sequence: TGCGCCAGCAGCTTACAATTACAGGGATTAAAAGGAAACACCATATATTTT. The full variable domain, with the rest looked up from reference TRBV5-1 and TRBJ1-3, is KAGVTQTPRYLIKTRGQQVTLSCSPISGHRSVSWYQQTPGQGLQFLFEYFSETQRNKGNFPGRFSGRQFSNSRSEMNVSTLELGDSALYLCASSLQLQGLKGNTIYFGEGSWLTVV.

V and J are TRBV7-3 and TRBJ2-5, with 10 bases matching TRBD2. CDR1 is SGHTA and CDR2 is FQGTGA in the germline V gene. V trimming: 1 base; J trimming: 9 bases; junction bases outside the gene matches: 8. CDR3 length: 15 residues. CDR3 in amino acids: CASSLSPSGRGAQYF. CDR3 sequence (DNA): TGTGCCAGCAGCTTAAGTCCTAGCGGGAGAGGGGCCCAGTACTTC.

The J gene is TRBJ1-1, the V gene TRBV27; weak D call: TRBD1 (6 bases). Trimming shortened V by 2 bases and J by 0 bases, and 7 bases separated the two germline ends. The CDR3 is 14 amino acids. Germline values: CDR1 MNHEY, CDR2 SMNVEV (reference sequence). CDR3: CASSLRGMNTEAFF. DNA of the CDR3: TGTGCCAGCAGTTTAAGGGGGATGAACACTGAAGCTTTCTTT.

The chain employs TRBV6-6 and TRBJ2-5; 10 bases align to TRBD2. CDR1 is MNHNY and CDR2 is SVGAGI in the germline V gene (reference sequence). V was clipped by 5 bases and J by 5 bases; unmatched bases: 2. This CDR3 has 13 amino acids. In DNA, the CDR3 is TGTGCCAGCAGTCGGACTAGCGGTGAGACCCAGTACTTC. This encodes CASSRTSGETQYF.

This chain uses TRBV5-1 with TRBJ2-3; tentative D call: TRBD1 (6 bases). The CDR3 loop spans 15 amino acids. From germline, CDR1 is SGHRS and CDR2 YFSETQ. V was cut by 4 bases and J by 3 bases, with 15 bases left in between. CDR3 in DNA: TGCGCCAGCAGCATCCGGGACACCGTTACAGATACGCAGTATTTT. Its translation is CASSIRDTVTDTQYF.

This clone was picked up a small number of times. The chain uses TRBV7-2 and TRBJ1-1, with 9 bases fitting TRBD1. The CDR3 is 14 residues long. Germline loops: CDR1 SGHTA, CDR2 FQGNSA. V gave up 4 bases and J gave up 11 bases; unmatched junction bases: 11. CDR3 bases: TGTGCCAGCAGCTCAGTCCCGGGACAGGGCTGGGCTTTCTTT. Its translation is CASSSVPGQGWAFF.

This clone turned up a few times. DNA of the CDR3: TGTGCCAGCAGCTTGGACAGGGGGCTCGAAAAACTGTTTTTT. It specifies CASSLDRGLEKLFF. This sequence joins TRBV5-5 and TRBJ1-4; 9 positions match TRBD1. Germline V CDR1 and CDR2: SGHKS, YYEKEE (reference sequence). V dropped 0 bases and J dropped 8; count of bases not matched to a gene: 2. This CDR3 is 14 amino acids long.

The CDR3, as DNA: TGTGCCAGCACGGCAGGGGCACCCCTCAAAGAGCAGTTCTTC. Translated: CASTAGAPLKEQFF. The rearrangement joins TRBV2 to TRBJ2-1; weak D call: TRBD1 (6 bases). CDR1 is SNHLY, CDR2 FYNNEI, per germline. CDR3 length: 14 residues. V was pared by 7 bases and J by 10 bases, with 20 bases between.

The chain couples TRBV5-1 to TRBJ2-3; 9 bases agree with TRBD2. CDR1 SGHRS and CDR2 YFSETQ come from the germline V gene. Germline trimming cut 0 bases from V and 4 bases from J; bases unmatched to any gene: 9. The CDR3 consists of 17 residues. The CDR3 DNA reads as TGCGCCAGCAGCTTGGTTCCTCAGCGGGGGGTTTCAGATACGCAGTATTTT. Translated, it gives CASSLVPQRGVSDTQYF.

This chain links TRBV29-1 with TRBJ2-5; 7 bases fit TRBD2. In germline, CDR1 is SQVTM, CDR2 ANQGSEA. V was clipped by 5 bases and J by 4 bases; unmatched bases: 7. CDR3 length: 13 residues. This CDR3 reads CSVPDGGRETQYF. In nucleotides, the CDR3 is TGCAGCGTTCCCGACGGGGGGAGAGAGACCCAGTACTTC.